Shown below are 30 T cell receptor beta chains from a single sample sequenced in a study of blood T cell repertoires in COVID-19. Method: immunoSEQ multiplex PCR; TCRdb's copy keeps in-frame clones and lacks some. The sample lists under 300,000 clones, more than 85% occurring once. Input material: PBMCs or T cells enriched from blood (not recorded which). The receptor set was obtained from a woman in her forties or fifties who had recovered from COVID-19.

The chain links TRBV7-9 to TRBJ2-7; TRBD2 is a possible D gene (5 bases). The ends were cut back, 4 bases at V and 2 bases at J, with 9 bases in the middle. CDR3 length equals 13 residues. Germline-derived CDR1 and CDR2 are SEHNR and FQNEAQ (reference sequence). The DNA of the CDR3 is TGTGCCAGCAGCTGGGTCGGGACCTACGAGCAGTACTTC. Translated: CASSWVGTYEQYF.

CDR3 region: CASSSNRGATQETQYF. The DNA for the CDR3 is TGTGCCAGCAGCTCAAACAGGGGTGCGACCCAAGAGACCCAGTACTTC. This chain connects TRBV7-9 to TRBJ2-5; 7 bases agree with TRBD1. There are 16 residues in the CDR3. V lost 4 bases, J lost 1 base, and 9 bases stayed unmatched. Germline V gives CDR1 SEHNR, CDR2 FQNEAQ (reference sequence).

This clone is a singleton in its sample. V gene TRBV3-1 (or the pseudogene TRBV3-2) combines with J gene TRBJ2-1; 11 bases are shared with TRBD2. Trimming took 0 bases from V and 7 from J; bases not matched to a gene: 8. There are 17 residues in the CDR3. The germline V gene has CDR1 LGHDT and CDR2 YNNKEL (reference sequence). The CDR3 region has the DNA TGTGCCAGCAGCCAAGATAGTACTAGCGGGAGCCGAAATGAGCAGTTCTTC. It codes for CASSQDSTSGSRNEQFF.

The sample holds a few counts of this clone. CDR3 protein: CASSFQGGNTEAFF. As DNA, the CDR3 is TGTGCCAGCAGCTTCCAGGGTGGGAACACTGAAGCTTTCTTT. This chain joins TRBV7-9 and TRBJ1-1; D possibly corresponds to TRBD1 (5 bases). This CDR3 spans 14 amino acids. The germline V and J ends were trimmed by 3 bases and 1 base, with 9 bases remaining between them. In germline, CDR1 is SEHNR, CDR2 FQNEAQ (reference sequence).

The chain has TRBV5-1 and TRBJ1-4; maybe TRBD1 (5 bases). Trimming pared 1 base from V and 4 bases from J, leaving 8 bases between. The CDR3 length is 14 residues. CDR1 and CDR2 from the germline V gene are SGHRS and YFSETQ. CDR3 coding DNA: TGCGCCAGCAGCTTGCAGGGTCTTAATGAAAAACTGTTTTTT. Amino acids: CASSLQGLNEKLFF.

This chain links TRBV2 with TRBJ1-6, with a weak D call TRBD1 (5 bases). Trimming took off 2 bases at V and 14 bases at J, with 22 bases between the two ends. The germline V gene encodes CDR1 SNHLY and CDR2 FYNNEI. The CDR3 loop spans 16 amino acids. CDR3 DNA: TGTGCCAGCAGTGAATCCATATGGGAGGGTGTGGGGGCCCTCCACTTT. Protein product: CASSESIWEGVGALHF.

The chain recombines TRBV9 with TRBJ1-1; weak D call: TRBD1 (5 bases). The CDR3 spans 14 residues. Germline-derived CDR1 and CDR2 are SGDLS and YYNGEE. Trimming removed 0 bases at V and 4 bases at J, with 10 bases between. In DNA form, the CDR3 reads TGTGCCAGCAGCGTAGTCCAGGGCGGCACTGAAGCTTTCTTT. Amino acids: CASSVVQGGTEAFF.

A note on this clone: The junction does not match germline at one end; this may be a read error. The genes are TRBV20-1 and TRBJ1-1; D is ambiguous. The germline gives CDR1 DFQATT, CDR2 SNEGSKA (reference sequence). The CDR3 spans 11 residues. Here the CDR3 reads CSARETRGAFF. CDR3 in DNA: TGCAGTGCAAGAGAAACCCGGGGAGCTTTCTTT.

The chain couples TRBV7-3 to TRBJ2-2, with 10 bases fitting TRBD2. Germline assignment: CDR1 SGHTA and CDR2 FQGTGA. This CDR3 region has 17 residues. With 2 bases clipped from V and 2 bases from J, the junction kept 5 bases outside the gene matches. CDR3 sequence (DNA): TGTGCCAGCAGCTTATCCAGGACTAGCGGAAACACCGGGGAGCTGTTTTTT. It translates to CASSLSRTSGNTGELFF.

The chain carries TRBV28 and TRBJ2-7; 9 nucleotides align to TRBD1. Unmatched junction bases numbered 7, after V lost 8 bases and J lost 8 bases. Germline CDR1 and CDR2: MDHEN and SYDVKM. The CDR3 is 12 amino acids. The CDR3 region is CASWTGAGKQYF. The DNA of the CDR3 is TGTGCCAGCTGGACAGGGGCGGGTAAGCAGTACTTC.

Only one count was recorded for this clone. The chain recombines TRBV10-3 with TRBJ2-2; 13 bases are shared with TRBD2. Germline V lookup: CDR1 ENHRY, CDR2 SYGVKD. The CDR3 length is 19 residues. The V gene end was trimmed by 2 bases and the J gene end by 0 bases; junction bases not matched to a gene: 6. CDR3 sequence: CAISEIGTSGNSNTGELFF. For the CDR3, the DNA is TGTGCCATCAGTGAGATTGGGACTAGCGGGAACTCGAACACCGGGGAGCTGTTTTTT.

J is TRBJ1-1 and V is TRBV11-2, with 8 nucleotides matching TRBD1. This CDR3 spans 12 amino acids. With V trimmed by 5 bases and J by 7 bases, 3 bases remained unmatched. In germline, CDR1 is SGHAT, CDR2 FQNNGV. The CDR3 coding sequence is TGTGCCAGCAGCCCAGACAGGGGTGAAGCTTTCTTT. Translating it yields CASSPDRGEAFF.

This rearrangement joins TRBV30 to TRBJ1-4; 7 bases line up with TRBD1. The length of the CDR3 is 15 residues. V lost 4 bases and J lost 6; bases outside the gene matches: 11. CDR1 GTSNPN and CDR2 SVGIG come from the germline V gene (reference sequence). The CDR3, as DNA: TGTGCCTGGAACAGGGGAGAGACCTTTGATGAAAAACTGTTTTTT. It translates to CAWNRGETFDEKLFF.

The chain employs TRBV18 and TRBJ2-7; 11 nucleotides agree with TRBD2. The CDR3 covers 13 residues. CDR1 and CDR2 from the germline V gene are KGHSH and LQKENI. After removal of 8 bases from V and 2 bases from J, the junction contained 2 bases not matched to a gene. The CDR3 sequence is CASRLAGTYEQYF. Here the CDR3 DNA reads TGTGCCAGCCGACTAGCGGGAACCTACGAGCAGTACTTC.

The V call is TRBV19, the J call TRBJ1-3; a weak D match, TRBD1 (6 bases). This CDR3 region has 13 residues. The germline CDR1 and CDR2 sequences are LNHDA and SQIVND (reference sequence). The ends were cut back, 3 bases at V and 10 bases at J, with 13 bases in the middle. In nucleotides, the CDR3 is TGTGCCAGTAGTATTGACAGGAGCTCAACCATATATTTT. Encoded protein: CASSIDRSSTIYF.

CDR3 in DNA: TGTGCCAGCAAACGGGACAACGGGCAGGAAAAACTGTTTTTT. As protein: CASKRDNGQEKLFF. This chain uses TRBV2 with TRBJ1-4; weak D call: TRBD1 (6 bases). This CDR3 has 14 residues. With 7 bases removed from V and 8 bases from J, the gap between germline ends came to 17 bases. Germline-derived CDR1 and CDR2 are SNHLY and FYNNEI.

The chain employs TRBV28 and TRBJ1-1, with D unresolved. Between the trimmed V and J ends, which lost 6 bases and 1 base, there was a span of 12 bases. Germline V gene lookup returns CDR1 MDHEN and CDR2 SYDVKM. The CDR3 length is 14 residues. The CDR3 loop is CASSRPFKNTEAFF. For the CDR3, the DNA is TGTGCCAGCAGCAGGCCCTTTAAGAACACTGAAGCTTTCTTT.

The chain has TRBV20-1 and TRBJ2-7; possible D gene TRBD2, 5 bases. Deletions cut 3 bases from V and 4 bases from J, with 19 bases between. Looked up from germline, CDR1 is DFQATT and CDR2 is SNEGSKA (reference sequence). The CDR3 covers 15 residues. For the CDR3, the DNA is TGCAGTGCTAGTCCCGGAGGCTCGCCCGATTACGAGCAGTACTTC. This encodes CSASPGGSPDYEQYF.

The chain couples TRBV28 to TRBJ2-7; D possibly corresponds to TRBD2 (5 bases). The CDR3 length is 16 residues. Germline-derived CDR1 and CDR2 are MDHEN and SYDVKM. Trimming took 2 bases from V and 2 from J, leaving 16 bases between them. The CDR3 is CASSLTSGPQTYEQYF. CDR3 DNA: TGTGCCAGCAGTTTAACAAGCGGTCCTCAAACCTACGAGCAGTACTTC.

This clone has a count of ten or more. The same CDR3 arises from other DNA sequences in this sample as well. The chain couples TRBV7-9 to TRBJ1-1; D gene unclear. The V gene's germline CDR1 is SEHNR and CDR2 FQNEAQ (reference sequence). The germline V and J ends were trimmed by 5 bases and 0 bases, with 7 bases remaining between them. This CDR3 is built from 13 residues. CDR3 amino acids: CASSLDMNTEAFF. Written as DNA, the CDR3 is TGTGCCAGCAGCCTAGATATGAACACTGAAGCTTTCTTT.

The chain joins TRBV3-1 (or the pseudogene TRBV3-2) to TRBJ1-3; D may be TRBD1 (5 bases). V was pared by 4 bases and J by 4 bases, with 14 bases between. The germline gives CDR1 LGHDT, CDR2 YNNKEL (reference sequence). The CDR3 extends over 15 amino acids. The CDR3 bases are TGTGCCAGCAGCCCGACAGCATTGGCAGGAAACACCATATATTTT. Translating gives CASSPTALAGNTIYF.

J is TRBJ2-7 and V is TRBV18; D not resolved. V lost 3 bases and J 2 bases, leaving 8 bases between the germline ends. This CDR3 comprises 13 residues. CDR1 and CDR2 (germline): KGHSH, LQKENI. CDR3: CASSPRFTYEQYF. In DNA, the CDR3 is TGTGCCAGCTCACCCAGGTTTACCTACGAGCAGTACTTC.

The chain employs TRBV9 and TRBJ1-6; 8 bases are shared with TRBD1. The CDR3 loop spans 16 amino acids. In germline, CDR1 is SGDLS, CDR2 YYNGEE. After removal of 0 bases from V and 7 bases from J, the junction contained 6 bases not matched to a gene. The CDR3 reads CASSVVARGPNSPLHF. CDR3 nucleotide sequence: TGTGCCAGCAGCGTAGTTGCCAGGGGGCCGAATTCACCCCTCCACTTT.

The chain combines TRBV7-9 with TRBJ2-1; TRBD2 matches 16 bases. V was pared by 5 bases and J by 0 bases, with 7 bases of the junction left unmatched. The CDR3 is 19 amino acids. From germline, CDR1 is SEHNR and CDR2 FQNEAQ (reference sequence). CDR3 amino acids: CASSLTGLAGGSSYNEQFF. In DNA form, the CDR3 reads TGTGCCAGCAGCCTTACGGGACTAGCGGGAGGGAGCTCCTACAATGAGCAGTTCTTC.

The chain joins TRBV7-8 to TRBJ1-6, with D hard to call. Trimming took off 3 bases at V and 7 bases at J, with 13 bases between the two ends. CDR3 length: 15 amino acids. Germline V CDR1 and CDR2: SGHVS, FQNEAQ. The chain's CDR3 is CASSFMGQQNSPLHF. The CDR3 nucleotides are TGTGCCAGCAGCTTTATGGGCCAGCAGAATTCACCCCTCCACTTT.

The chain employs TRBV18 and TRBJ1-5; the match to TRBD1 covers 10 bases. The CDR3 spans 15 residues. The germline CDR1 and CDR2 sequences are KGHSH and LQKENI. Trimming took 4 bases from V and 4 from J; bases not matched to a gene: 4. CDR3 region: CASSLPGQGNQPQHF. The CDR3 DNA reads TGTGCCAGCTCACTCCCGGGACAGGGGAATCAGCCCCAGCATTTT.

The chain has TRBV7-9 and TRBJ2-3, with TRBD2 matching 7 bases. The ends lost 5 bases at V and 0 bases at J; junction bases unmatched: 11. CDR1 and CDR2 from the germline V gene are SEHNR and FQNEAQ (reference sequence). The CDR3 runs to 17 residues. The CDR3 DNA reads as TGTGCCAGCAGCCCTCGACTAAGCGGGGCTAGCACAGATACGCAGTATTTT. It specifies CASSPRLSGASTDTQYF. The whole variable domain, remainder taken from reference TRBV7-9 and TRBJ2-3, is DTGVSQNPRHKITKRGQNVTFRCDPISEHNRLYWYRQTLGQGPEFLTYFQNEAQLEKSRLLSDRFSAERPKGSFSTLEIQRTEQGDSAMYLCASSPRLSGASTDTQYFGPGTRLTVL.

This clone was observed a handful of times. The chain couples TRBV18 to TRBJ1-1, with unresolved D. The CDR3 consists of 14 residues. The germline V gene has CDR1 KGHSH and CDR2 LQKENI. The V and J ends lost 1 base and 0 bases respectively, with 6 bases between them. CDR3 sequence reads: CASSPQEVNTEAFF. The CDR3 DNA reads TGTGCCAGCTCACCACAAGAGGTGAACACTGAAGCTTTCTTT. Drawing the rest from reference TRBV18 and TRBJ1-1, the complete variable domain is NAGVMQNPRHLVRRRGQEARLRCSPMKGHSHVYWYRQLPEEGLKFMVYLQKENIIDESGMPKERFSAEFPKEGPSILRIQQVVRGDSAAYFCASSPQEVNTEAFFGQGTRLTVV.

V is TRBV19 and J is TRBJ2-7, with TRBD1 identical over 9 bases. V lost 3 bases, J lost 6 bases, and 3 bases stayed unmatched. The CDR3 contains 13 residues. CDR1 LNHDA and CDR2 SQIVND come from the germline V gene (reference sequence). CDR3 coding DNA: TGTGCCAGTAGTATTGGGACAGGGCCCGAGCAGTACTTC. Residues: CASSIGTGPEQYF.

V and J are TRBV12-3 or TRBV12-4 and TRBJ2-3; D is ambiguous. Trimming took 3 bases from V and 5 from J, leaving 9 bases between them. CDR3 length: 13 amino acids. DNA for the CDR3: TGTGCCAGCAGTTTTGCCCGAGGAGATACGCAGTATTTT. Translation gives CASSFARGDTQYF.